The clone carrying this T cell receptor (beta chain) came up many times. The antigen is unknown. Each CDR3 protein is one row after TCRdb ran MiXCR on the 5' RACE reads. This sample has 11,000 to 15,000 distinct CDR3 sequences, with 35% to 45% found just once. The data originate from a study of T cell repertoires and leukemia-associated antigens. About the study: Effective reads per sample ranged from about 3 to 5.0 million.

Trimming cost V 6 bases and J 1 base, with 17 bases left between them. The CDR3 is 16 amino acids. Germline V gives CDR1 KGHDR, CDR2 SFDVKD. CD3+ T cells were rested overnight without fetal bovine serum. Study-wide points: Whether expanded clones are antigen-specific and functional remains untested. The four groups had similar numbers of Vbeta, Jbeta genes and CDR3s.

The TCR sequence derives from a female donor in good health. V gene TRBV24-1 combines with J gene TRBJ2-5; D gene uncertain. Input material: CD3+ T cells sorted from blood and cultured. As DNA, the CDR3 is TGTGCCACCAGTCAAGGGAACGGGCCGTTCCAAGAGACCCAGTACTTC. Translating gives CATSQGNGPFQETQYF.